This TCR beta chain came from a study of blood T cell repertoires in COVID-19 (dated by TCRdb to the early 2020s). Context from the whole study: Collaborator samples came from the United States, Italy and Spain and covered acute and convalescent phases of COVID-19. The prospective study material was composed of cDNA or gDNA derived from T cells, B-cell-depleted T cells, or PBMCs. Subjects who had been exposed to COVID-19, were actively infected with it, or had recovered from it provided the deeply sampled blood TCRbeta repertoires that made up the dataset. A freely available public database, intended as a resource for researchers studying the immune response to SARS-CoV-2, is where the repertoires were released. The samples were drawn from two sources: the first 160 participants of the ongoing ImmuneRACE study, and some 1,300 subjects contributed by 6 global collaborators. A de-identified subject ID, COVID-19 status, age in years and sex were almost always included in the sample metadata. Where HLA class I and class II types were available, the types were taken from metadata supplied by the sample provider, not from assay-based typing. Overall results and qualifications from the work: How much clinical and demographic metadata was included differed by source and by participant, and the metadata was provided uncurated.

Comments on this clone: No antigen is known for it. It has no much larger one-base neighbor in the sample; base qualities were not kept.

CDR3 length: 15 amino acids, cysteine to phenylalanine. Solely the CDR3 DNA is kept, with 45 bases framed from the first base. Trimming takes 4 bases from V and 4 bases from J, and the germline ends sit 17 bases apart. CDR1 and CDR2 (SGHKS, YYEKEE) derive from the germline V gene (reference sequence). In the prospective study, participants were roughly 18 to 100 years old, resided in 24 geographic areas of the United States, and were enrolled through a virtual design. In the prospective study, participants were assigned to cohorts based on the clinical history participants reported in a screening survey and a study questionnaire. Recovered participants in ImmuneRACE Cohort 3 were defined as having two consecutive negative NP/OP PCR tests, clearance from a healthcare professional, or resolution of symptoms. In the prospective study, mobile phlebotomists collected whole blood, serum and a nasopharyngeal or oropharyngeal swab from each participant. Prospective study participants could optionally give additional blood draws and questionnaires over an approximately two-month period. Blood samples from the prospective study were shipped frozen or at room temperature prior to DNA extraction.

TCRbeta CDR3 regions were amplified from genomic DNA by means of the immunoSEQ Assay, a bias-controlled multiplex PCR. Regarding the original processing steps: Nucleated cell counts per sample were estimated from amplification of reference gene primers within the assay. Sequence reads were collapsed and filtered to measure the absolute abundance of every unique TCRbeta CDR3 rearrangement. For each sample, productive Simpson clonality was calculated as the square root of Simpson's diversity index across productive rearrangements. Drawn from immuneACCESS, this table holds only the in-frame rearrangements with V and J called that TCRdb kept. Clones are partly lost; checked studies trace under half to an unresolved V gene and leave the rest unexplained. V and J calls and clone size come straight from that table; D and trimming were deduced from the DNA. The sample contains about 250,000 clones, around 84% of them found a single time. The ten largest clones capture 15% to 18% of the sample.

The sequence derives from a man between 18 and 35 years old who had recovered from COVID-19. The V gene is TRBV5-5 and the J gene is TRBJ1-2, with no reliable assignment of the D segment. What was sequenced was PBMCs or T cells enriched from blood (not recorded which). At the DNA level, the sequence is TGTGCCAGCAGCGTAAGCGAGAGTCGGTTCTATGGCTACACCTTC. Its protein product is CASSVSESRFYGYTF.